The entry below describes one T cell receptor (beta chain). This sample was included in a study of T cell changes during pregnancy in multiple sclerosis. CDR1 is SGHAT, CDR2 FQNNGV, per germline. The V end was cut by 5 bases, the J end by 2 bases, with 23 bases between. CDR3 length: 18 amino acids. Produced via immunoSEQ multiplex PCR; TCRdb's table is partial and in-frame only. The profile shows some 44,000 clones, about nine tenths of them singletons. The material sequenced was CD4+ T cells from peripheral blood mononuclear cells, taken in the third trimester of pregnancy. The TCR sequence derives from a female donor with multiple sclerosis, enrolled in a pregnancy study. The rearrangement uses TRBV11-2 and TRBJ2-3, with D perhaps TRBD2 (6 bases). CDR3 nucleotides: TGTGCCAGCAGCCCGGGTTGGGGGGTGAGCGGAATCACAGATACGCAGTATTTT. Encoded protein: CASSPGWGVSGITDTQYF.